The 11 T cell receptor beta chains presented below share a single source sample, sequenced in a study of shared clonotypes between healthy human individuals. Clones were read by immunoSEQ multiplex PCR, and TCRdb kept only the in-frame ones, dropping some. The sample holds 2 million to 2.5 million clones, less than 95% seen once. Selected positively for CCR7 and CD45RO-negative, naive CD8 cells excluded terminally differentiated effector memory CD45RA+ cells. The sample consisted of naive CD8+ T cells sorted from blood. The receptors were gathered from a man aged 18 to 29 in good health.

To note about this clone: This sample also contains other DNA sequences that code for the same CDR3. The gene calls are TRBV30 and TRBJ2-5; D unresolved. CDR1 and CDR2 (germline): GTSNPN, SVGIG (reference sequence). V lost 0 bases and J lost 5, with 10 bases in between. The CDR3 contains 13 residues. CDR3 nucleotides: TGTGCCTGGAGTGTACATAGTGGGGAGACCCAGTACTTC. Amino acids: CAWSVHSGETQYF. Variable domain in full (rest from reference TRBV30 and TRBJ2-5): SQTIHQWPATLVQPVGSPLSLECTVEGTSNPNLYWYRQAAGRGLQLLFYSVGIGQISSEVPQNLSASRPQDRQFILSSKKLLLSDSGFYLCAWSVHSGETQYFGPGTRLLVL.

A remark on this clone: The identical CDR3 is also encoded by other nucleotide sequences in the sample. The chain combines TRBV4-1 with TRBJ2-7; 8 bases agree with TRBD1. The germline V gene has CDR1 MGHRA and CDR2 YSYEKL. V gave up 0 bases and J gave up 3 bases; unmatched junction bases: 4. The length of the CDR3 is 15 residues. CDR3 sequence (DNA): TGCGCCAGCAGCCAAGACAGGGGGCAATACTACGAGCAGTACTTC. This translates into CASSQDRGQYYEQYF.

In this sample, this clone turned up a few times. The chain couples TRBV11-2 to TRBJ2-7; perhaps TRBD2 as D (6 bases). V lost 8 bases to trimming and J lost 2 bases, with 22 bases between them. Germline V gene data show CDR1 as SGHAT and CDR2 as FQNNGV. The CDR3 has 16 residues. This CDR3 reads CASRPVRGLGTYEQYF. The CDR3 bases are TGTGCCAGCCGCCCAGTGCGGGGCCTTGGGACCTACGAGCAGTACTTC. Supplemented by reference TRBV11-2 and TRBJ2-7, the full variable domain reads EAGVAQSPRYKIIEKRQSVAFWCNPISGHATLYWYQQILGQGPKLLIQFQNNGVVDDSQLPKDRFSAERLKGVDSTLKIQPAKLEDSAVYLCASRPVRGLGTYEQYFGPGTRLTVT.

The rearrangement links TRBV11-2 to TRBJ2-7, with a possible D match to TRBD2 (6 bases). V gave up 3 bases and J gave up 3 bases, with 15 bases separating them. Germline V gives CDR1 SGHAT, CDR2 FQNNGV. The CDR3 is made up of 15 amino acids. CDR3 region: CASSFSAGPDYEQYF. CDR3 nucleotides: TGTGCCAGCAGCTTCTCGGCGGGGCCTGACTACGAGCAGTACTTC. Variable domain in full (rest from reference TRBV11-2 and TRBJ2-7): EAGVAQSPRYKIIEKRQSVAFWCNPISGHATLYWYQQILGQGPKLLIQFQNNGVVDDSQLPKDRFSAERLKGVDSTLKIQPAKLEDSAVYLCASSFSAGPDYEQYFGPGTRLTVT.

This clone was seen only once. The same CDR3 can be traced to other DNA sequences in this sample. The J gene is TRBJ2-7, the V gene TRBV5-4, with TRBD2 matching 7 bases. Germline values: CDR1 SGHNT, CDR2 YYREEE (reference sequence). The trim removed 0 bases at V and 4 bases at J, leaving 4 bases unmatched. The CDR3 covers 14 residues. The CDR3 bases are TGTGCCAGCAGCTTGGGGTCTAGCGGTTACGAGCAGTACTTC. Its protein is CASSLGSSGYEQYF.

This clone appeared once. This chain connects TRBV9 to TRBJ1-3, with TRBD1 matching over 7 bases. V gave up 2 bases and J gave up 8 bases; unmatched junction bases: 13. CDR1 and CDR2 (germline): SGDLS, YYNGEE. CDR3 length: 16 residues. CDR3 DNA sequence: TGTGCCAGCAGCGTCGGGACAGTCGGATCTGGGGACACCATATATTTT. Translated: CASSVGTVGSGDTIYF.

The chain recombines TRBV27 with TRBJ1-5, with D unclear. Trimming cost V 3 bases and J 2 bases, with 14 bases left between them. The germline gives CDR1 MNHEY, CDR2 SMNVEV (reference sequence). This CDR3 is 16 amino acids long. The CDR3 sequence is CASSFVGGIGNQPQHF. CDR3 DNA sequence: TGTGCCAGCAGTTTTGTCGGAGGGATAGGCAATCAGCCCCAGCATTTT.

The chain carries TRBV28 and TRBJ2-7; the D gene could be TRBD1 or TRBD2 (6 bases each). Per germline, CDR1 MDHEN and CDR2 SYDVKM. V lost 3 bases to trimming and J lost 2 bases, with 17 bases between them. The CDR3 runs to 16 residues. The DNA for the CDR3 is TGTGCCAGCAGTTTTTGGGGCGGGACACTACCCTACGAGCAGTACTTC. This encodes CASSFWGGTLPYEQYF.

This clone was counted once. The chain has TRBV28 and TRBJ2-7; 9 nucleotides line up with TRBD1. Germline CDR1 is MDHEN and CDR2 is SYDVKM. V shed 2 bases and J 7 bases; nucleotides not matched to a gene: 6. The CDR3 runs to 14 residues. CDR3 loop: CASSLHRGLGEQYF. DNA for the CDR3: TGTGCCAGCAGTTTACACAGGGGGCTGGGGGAGCAGTACTTC.

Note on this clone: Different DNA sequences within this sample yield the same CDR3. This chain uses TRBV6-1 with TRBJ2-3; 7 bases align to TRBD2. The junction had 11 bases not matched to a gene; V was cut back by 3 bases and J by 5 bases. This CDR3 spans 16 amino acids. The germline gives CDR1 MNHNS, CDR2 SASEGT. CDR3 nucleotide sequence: TGTGCCAGCAGTGAGCGACTAGCCGGGGAGGAAGATACGCAGTATTTT. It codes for CASSERLAGEEDTQYF.

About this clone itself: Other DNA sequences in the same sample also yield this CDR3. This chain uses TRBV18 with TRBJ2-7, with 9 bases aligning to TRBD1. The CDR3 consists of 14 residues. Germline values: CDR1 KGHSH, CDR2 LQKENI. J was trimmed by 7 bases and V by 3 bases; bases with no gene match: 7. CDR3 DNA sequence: TGTGCCAGCTCACCTGGCACAGGGGGCTATGAGCAGTACTTC. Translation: CASSPGTGGYEQYF.